This T cell receptor beta chain stems from a study of shared clonotypes between healthy human individuals. Study results and limitations: It was only blood that was sampled, and tissue repertoires likely differ. The study generally estimated greater richness for naive than memory subsets.

With respect to this clone: The antigen is undetermined.

TCRdb keeps only in-frame clones here, not all; method: immunoSEQ multiplex PCR. The profile covers about 1.5 million clones, with 95% to 99% appearing a single time and approximately 0.44% taken by the ten largest. From germline, CDR1 is LNHDA and CDR2 SQIVND (reference sequence). Deletions cut 8 bases from V and 10 bases from J, with 12 bases between. There are 11 residues in the CDR3. The receptor was isolated from a man younger than 40 in good health. The sample was naive CD4+ T cells sorted from blood. Described subset: CD45RA+ positively selected. The rearrangement joins TRBV19 to TRBJ2-1, with D possibly being TRBD1 (6 bases). CDR3 coding DNA: TGTGCCAGTTCGACAGGCTACGAGCAGTTCTTC. This codes for CASSTGYEQFF.